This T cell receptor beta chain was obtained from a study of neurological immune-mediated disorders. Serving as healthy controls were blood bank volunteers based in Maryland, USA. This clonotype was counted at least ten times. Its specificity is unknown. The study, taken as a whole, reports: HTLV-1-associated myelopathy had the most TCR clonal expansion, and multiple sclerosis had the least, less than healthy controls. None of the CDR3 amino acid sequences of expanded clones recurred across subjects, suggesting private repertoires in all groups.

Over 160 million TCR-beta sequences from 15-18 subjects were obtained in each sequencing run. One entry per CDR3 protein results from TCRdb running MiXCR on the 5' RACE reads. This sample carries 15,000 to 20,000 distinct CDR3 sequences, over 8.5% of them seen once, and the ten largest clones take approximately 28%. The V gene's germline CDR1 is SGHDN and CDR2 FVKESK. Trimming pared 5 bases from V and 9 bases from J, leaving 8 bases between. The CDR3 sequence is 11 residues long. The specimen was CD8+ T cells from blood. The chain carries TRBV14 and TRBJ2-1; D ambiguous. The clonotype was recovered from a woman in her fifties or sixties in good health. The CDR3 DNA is TGTGCCAGCAGCTCCCCTAGTGAGCAGTTCTTC. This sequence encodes CASSSPSEQFF.